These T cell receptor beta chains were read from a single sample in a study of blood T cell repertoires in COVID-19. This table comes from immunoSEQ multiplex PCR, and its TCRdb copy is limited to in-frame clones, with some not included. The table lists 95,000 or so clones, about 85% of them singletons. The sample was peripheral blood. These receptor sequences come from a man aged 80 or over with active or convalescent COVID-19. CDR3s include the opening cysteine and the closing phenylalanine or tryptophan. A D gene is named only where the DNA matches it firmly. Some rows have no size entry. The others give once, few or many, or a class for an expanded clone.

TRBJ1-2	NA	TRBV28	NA	CASSYGGAYGYTF	TGTGCCAGCAGCTACGGAGGGGCTTATGGCTACACCTTC
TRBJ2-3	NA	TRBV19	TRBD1	CASSPDRASTDTQYF	TGTGCCAGTAGTCCGGACAGGGCCAGCACAGATACGCAGTATTTT
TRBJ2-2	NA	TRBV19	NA	CASSGLAANTGELFF	TGTGCCAGTAGCGGCTTAGCGGCGAACACCGGGGAGCTGTTTTTT
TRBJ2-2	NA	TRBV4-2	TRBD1	CAIRQGAEAGELFF	TGTGCCATCCGTCAGGGGGCAGAGGCCGGGGAGCTGTTTTTT
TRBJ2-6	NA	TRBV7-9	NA	CASSLGLSGANVLTF	TGTGCCAGCAGCTTAGGGCTTTCTGGGGCCAACGTCCTGACTTTC
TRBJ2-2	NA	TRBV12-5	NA	CAGGFPHVTGEGGELFF	TGTGCTGGTGGTTTCCCCCACGTGACAGGGGAGGGCGGGGAGCTGTTTTTT
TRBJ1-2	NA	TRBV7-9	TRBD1	CASRGQGANYGYTF	TGTGCCAGCAGAGGACAGGGGGCTAACTATGGCTACACCTTC
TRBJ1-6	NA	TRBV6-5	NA	CASYQGVSSPLHF	TGTGCCAGTTATCAGGGTGTTAGTTCACCCCTCCACTTT
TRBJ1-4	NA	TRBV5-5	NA	CASSLGQAQGATNEKLFF	TGTGCCAGCAGCTTGGGCCAGGCCCAAGGTGCAACTAATGAAAAACTGTTTTTT
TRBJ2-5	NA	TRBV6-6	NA	CASSYRETQYF	TGTGCCAGCAGTTATCGAGAGACCCAGTACTTC
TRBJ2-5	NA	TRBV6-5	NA	CASSDRQGGQETQYF	TGTGCCAGCAGCGACCGCCAGGGTGGCCAAGAGACCCAGTACTTC
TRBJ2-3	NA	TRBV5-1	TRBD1	CASAPGQGADTQYF	TGCGCCAGCGCTCCGGGACAGGGGGCGGATACGCAGTATTTT
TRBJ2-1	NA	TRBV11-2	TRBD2	CASSSLAGYYNEQFF	TGTGCCAGCAGCTCCTTAGCGGGGTATTACAATGAGCAGTTCTTC
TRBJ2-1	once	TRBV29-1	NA	CSGRGHRNEQFF	TGCAGCGGAAGGGGACACCGCAATGAGCAGTTCTTC
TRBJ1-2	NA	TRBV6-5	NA	CASTPAGGAGGYTF	TGTGCCAGCACCCCGGCGGGGGGCGCGGGAGGCTACACCTTC
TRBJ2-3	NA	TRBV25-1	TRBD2	CASSDRLASTDTQYF	TGTGCCAGCAGTGACCGACTAGCTAGCACAGATACGCAGTATTTT
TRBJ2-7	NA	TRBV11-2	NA	CASSLAFDIYEQYF	TGTGCCAGCAGCTTAGCTTTCGACATCTACGAGCAGTACTTC
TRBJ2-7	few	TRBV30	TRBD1	CAWSVGRDRSF	TGTGCCTGGAGTGTAGGACGGGACAGGTCCTTC
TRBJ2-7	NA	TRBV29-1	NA	CSVLRGTAYEQYF	TGCAGCGTCCTGCGGGGAACTGCTTACGAGCAGTACTTC
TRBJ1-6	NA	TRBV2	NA	CASSVPRDDVGSPLHF	TGTGCCAGCAGTGTCCCCAGGGATGATGTCGGTTCACCCCTCCACTTT
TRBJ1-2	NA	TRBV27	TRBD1	CASRQGAKGYTF	TGTGCCAGTCGACAGGGGGCGAAGGGCTACACCTTC
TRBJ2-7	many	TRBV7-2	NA	CASSFGGSSYEQYF	TGTGCCAGCAGCTTTGGGGGGAGCTCCTACGAGCAGTACTTC
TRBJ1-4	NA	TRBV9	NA	CASSVVVGGVEKLFF	TGTGCCAGCAGCGTAGTTGTGGGGGGTGTTGAAAAACTGTTTTTT
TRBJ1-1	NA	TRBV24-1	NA	CATWGGIGTEAFF	TGTGCCACCTGGGGGGGTATAGGCACTGAAGCTTTCTTT
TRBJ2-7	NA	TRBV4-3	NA	CASSQDSGNEQYF	TGCGCCAGCAGCCAAGACTCGGGGAACGAGCAGTACTTC
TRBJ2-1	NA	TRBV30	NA	CAWSVPRRVDNEQFF	TGTGCCTGGAGTGTACCCCGCAGGGTCGACAATGAGCAGTTCTTC
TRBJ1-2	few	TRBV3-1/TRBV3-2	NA	CASSYTARGSYGYTF	TGTGCCAGCAGCTATACCGCTAGGGGGTCCTATGGCTACACCTTC
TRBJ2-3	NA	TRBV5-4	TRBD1	CASSGDRGIDTQYF	TGTGCCAGCAGTGGGGACAGGGGCATTGATACGCAGTATTTT
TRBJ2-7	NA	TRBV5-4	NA	CASSLTGLYYEQYF	TGTGCCAGCAGCTTGACAGGGCTCTACTACGAGCAGTACTTC
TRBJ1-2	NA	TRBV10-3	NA	CAISDLDGYTF	TGTGCCATCAGTGACCTTGATGGCTACACCTTC
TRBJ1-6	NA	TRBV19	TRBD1	CASNPTGTNSPLHF	TGTGCCAGTAACCCGACAGGGACAAATTCACCCCTCCACTTT
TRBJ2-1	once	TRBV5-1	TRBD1	CASSYSGQAYNEQFF	TGCGCCAGCAGCTACTCCGGACAGGCCTACAATGAGCAGTTCTTC
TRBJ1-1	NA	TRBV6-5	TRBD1	CASRRDRSDTEAFF	TGTGCCAGCAGGAGGGACAGGTCGGACACTGAAGCTTTCTTT
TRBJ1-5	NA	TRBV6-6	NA	CASSPGFGGNQPQHF	TGTGCCAGCAGCCCAGGGTTTGGGGGCAATCAGCCCCAGCATTTT
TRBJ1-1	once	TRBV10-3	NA	CAVRRENTEAFF	TGTGCCGTCCGGCGGGAGAACACTGAAGCTTTCTTT
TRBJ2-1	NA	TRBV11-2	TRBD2	CASSLDSLAGSSSYNEQFF	TGTGCCAGCAGCTTAGATTCCCTAGCGGGCTCGAGCTCCTACAATGAGCAGTTCTTC
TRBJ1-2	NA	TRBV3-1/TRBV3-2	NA	CASSQGSSYGYTF	TGTGCCAGCAGCCAAGGGAGTTCATATGGCTACACCTTC
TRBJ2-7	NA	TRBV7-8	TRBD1	CASSRGTGEAYEQYF	TGTGCCAGCAGCCGCGGGACAGGGGAGGCCTACGAGCAGTACTTC
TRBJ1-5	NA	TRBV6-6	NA	CASSYGSSGNQPQHF	TGTGCCAGCAGTTACGGGTCTTCAGGGAATCAGCCCCAGCATTTT
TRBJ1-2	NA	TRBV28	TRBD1	CASTPGTGGRGYTF	TGTGCCAGCACCCCCGGGACAGGGGGCCGGGGCTACACCTTC